The source of this TCR beta chain is a study of CD8 T cells in Susac syndrome. Whole-study findings and limits: In its TCR sequencing and HLA analysis, the study acknowledged that the number of individuals was relatively small.

RNA in amounts of about 0.5 to 1 ug was reverse transcribed with random hexamers. Amplification of TCR beta CDR3 by immunoSEQ multiplex PCR spanned 54 Vbeta and 13 Jbeta. From the immunoSEQ multiplex PCR reads, TCRdb called clonotypes with MiXCR, one entry per CDR3 protein. This sample has about 180,000 distinct CDR3 sequences; roughly 96% occur once, and the top ten carry around 0.16%. Remarks on this clonotype: Its target is unknown.

Between the trimmed V and J ends, which lost 3 bases and 2 bases, there was a span of 17 bases. The germline V gene encodes CDR1 LNHDA and CDR2 SQIVND (reference sequence). This CDR3 spans 17 amino acids. CD8+ and CD4+ blood T cells underwent TCR beta sequencing. FACS enriched CD8+ TEMRA cells, while bulk CD8+ and CD4+ were negatively isolated. The V gene is TRBV19, the J gene TRBJ2-1; no firm D call. The TCR was taken from a human donor with multiple sclerosis. The sample taken for sequencing was CD8+ T cells from PBMCs. The CDR3 region is CASSMLPVLSTYNEQFF. In nucleotides, the CDR3 is TGTGCCAGTAGTATGTTACCGGTCCTAAGCACCTACAATGAGCAGTTCTTC.